What follows are 27 T cell receptor beta chains derived from one specimen sequenced in a study of T cell changes during pregnancy in multiple sclerosis. The protocol was immunoSEQ multiplex PCR, while the TCRdb copy is restricted to in-frame clones and leaves out a portion. The data contain 65,000 to 95,000 clones, about 93% of them seen just once; the ten biggest clones take up 2.5% to 3%. This specimen consisted of peripheral blood, obtained after pregnancy. These TCRs come from a female donor in good health, enrolled as a control in a pregnancy study.

The gene calls are TRBV18 and TRBJ1-2, with D hard to call. CDR3 length equals 14 residues. V shed 3 bases and J shed 9 bases, with 17 bases lying between them. The germline gives CDR1 KGHSH, CDR2 LQKENI. The CDR3 sequence is CASSPPEEVPRYTF. CDR3 bases: TGTGCCAGCTCACCGCCCGAGGAAGTACCCCGCTACACCTTC.

This chain joins TRBV7-9 and TRBJ1-5; D may be TRBD1 (5 bases). CDR3 length: 13 residues. With 5 bases removed from V and 5 bases from J, the gap between germline ends came to 10 bases. Germline V gene sequence: CDR1 SEHNR, CDR2 FQNEAQ (reference sequence). The CDR3 loop is CASSQGRDQPQHF. In DNA, the CDR3 is TGTGCCAGCAGCCAAGGCAGGGATCAGCCCCAGCATTTT.

V and J are TRBV11-3 and TRBJ1-1, with a possible D match to TRBD1 (5 bases). The germline V and J ends were trimmed by 5 bases and 4 bases, with 11 bases remaining between them. Germline V gene lookup returns CDR1 SGHNT and CDR2 YENEEA. The length of the CDR3 is 13 residues. CDR3 in amino acids: CASSTEQGTEAFF. Here the CDR3 DNA reads TGTGCCAGCAGCACGGAGCAGGGCACTGAAGCTTTCTTT.

This sequence joins TRBV30 and TRBJ2-3; D is undetermined. With 2 bases removed from V and 0 bases from J, the gap between germline ends came to 9 bases. The germline V gene encodes CDR1 GTSNPN and CDR2 SVGIG (reference sequence). The CDR3 extends over 14 amino acids. CDR3 protein: CAWSMIASTDTQYF. DNA for the CDR3: TGTGCCTGGAGTATGATTGCGAGCACAGATACGCAGTATTTT.

V usage is TRBV28 and J usage is TRBJ2-2, with a weak D call TRBD2 (5 bases). The ends were cut back, 5 bases at V and 3 bases at J, with 7 bases in the middle. Germline CDR1 and CDR2: MDHEN and SYDVKM. The CDR3 is 13 residues long. DNA of the CDR3: TGTGCCAGCAGTCCGGACTACACCGGGGAGCTGTTTTTT. As protein: CASSPDYTGELFF.

The chain couples TRBV11-2 to TRBJ2-7, with 8 bases fitting TRBD1. This CDR3 region has 14 residues. Trimming at V came to 9 bases and at J to 6 bases, leaving 13 bases not matched to a gene. Germline V gives CDR1 SGHAT, CDR2 FQNNGV. The CDR3 coding sequence is TGTGCCAGTCAAGCCGGGACAGGAATGGGCGAGCAGTACTTC. This encodes CASQAGTGMGEQYF. The full variable domain, rest sourced from reference TRBV11-2 and TRBJ2-7, is EAGVAQSPRYKIIEKRQSVAFWCNPISGHATLYWYQQILGQGPKLLIQFQNNGVVDDSQLPKDRFSAERLKGVDSTLKIQPAKLEDSAVYLCASQAGTGMGEQYFGPGTRLTVT.

This clone is a singleton in its sample. Its ends do not fully match the called genes, so a read error is possible. The chain carries TRBV7-7 and TRBJ2-3, with D tentatively TRBD2 (6 bases). Germline V gene sequence: CDR1 SSHAT, CDR2 FNYEAQ (reference sequence). The CDR3 is made up of 14 amino acids. The CDR3 protein is CASSLGGNPDTQYF. CDR3 bases: TGTGCTAGCAGCTTAGGCGGGAATCCAGATACGCAGTATTTT.

The chain joins TRBV18 to TRBJ2-5, with D perhaps matching TRBD1 (5 bases). The CDR3 is 15 residues long. Looked up from germline, CDR1 is KGHSH and CDR2 is LQKENI. V lost 4 bases to trimming and J lost 5 bases, with 17 bases between them. The CDR3 region is CASSQRTTEKETQYF. The CDR3 nucleotides are TGTGCCAGCTCACAAAGGACGACAGAGAAGGAGACCCAGTACTTC.

The chain recombines TRBV30 with TRBJ2-3, with 7 bases aligning to TRBD1. Germline-derived CDR1 and CDR2 are GTSNPN and SVGIG (reference sequence). CDR3 length equals 13 residues. V shed 0 bases, J shed 6 bases, and the junction held 3 bases outside the gene matches. DNA for the CDR3: TGTGCCTGGAGTGTAGGGGGCGGGGATACGCAGTATTTT. This translates into CAWSVGGGDTQYF.

The chain recombines TRBV7-9 with TRBJ2-5; 11 bases are shared with TRBD2. The ends lost 5 bases at V and 1 base at J; junction bases unmatched: 6. The V gene's germline CDR1 is SEHNR and CDR2 FQNEAQ (reference sequence). There are 16 residues in the CDR3. In DNA form, the CDR3 reads TGTGCCAGCAGCCGGGGGACTAGCGGAGTCCAAGAGACCCAGTACTTC. It codes for CASSRGTSGVQETQYF.

The rearrangement links TRBV9 to TRBJ2-7, with 11 nucleotides matching TRBD2. CDR1 and CDR2 (germline): SGDLS, YYNGEE. V trimming: 2 bases; J trimming: 6 bases; junction bases outside the gene matches: 1. The CDR3 consists of 13 residues. The CDR3 protein is CASSVTSGTEQYF. The CDR3 DNA reads TGTGCCAGCAGCGTGACTAGCGGGACCGAGCAGTACTTC.

This clone is a singleton in its sample. The V gene is TRBV29-1, the J gene TRBJ2-7; 7 bases line up with TRBD2. Looked up from germline, CDR1 is SQVTM and CDR2 is ANQGSEA. V lost 0 bases, J lost 9 bases, and 14 bases stayed unmatched. The length of the CDR3 is 15 residues. CDR3 sequence reads: CSVEDTPDGPGGQYF. For the CDR3, the DNA is TGCAGCGTTGAAGACACCCCGGACGGACCGGGGGGGCAGTACTTC.

The chain employs TRBV27 and TRBJ2-5; 11 nucleotides align to TRBD2. Germline V gene data show CDR1 as MNHEY and CDR2 as SMNVEV (reference sequence). This CDR3 has 16 residues. V shed 4 bases, J shed 3 bases, and the junction held 7 bases outside the gene matches. The CDR3 coding sequence is TGTGCCAGCAGTTATGGCATAGCGGGAGGGAAAGAGACCCAGTACTTC. It yields the protein CASSYGIAGGKETQYF.

The chain couples TRBV5-1 to TRBJ2-3; no clear D gene. Trimming shortened V by 3 bases and J by 2 bases, and 4 bases separated the two germline ends. Germline V gene data show CDR1 as SGHRS and CDR2 as YFSETQ. The CDR3 is made up of 12 amino acids. CDR3 in amino acids: CASSSHTDTQYF. DNA of the CDR3: TGCGCCAGCAGCTCACACACAGATACGCAGTATTTT. Drawing the rest from reference TRBV5-1 and TRBJ2-3, the complete variable domain is KAGVTQTPRYLIKTRGQQVTLSCSPISGHRSVSWYQQTPGQGLQFLFEYFSETQRNKGNFPGRFSGRQFSNSRSEMNVSTLELGDSALYLCASSSHTDTQYFGPGTRLTVL.

The chain uses TRBV7-2 and TRBJ2-1, with D uncertain. The CDR3 spans 11 residues. V was clipped by 10 bases and J by 4 bases, with 8 bases between them. CDR1 SGHTA and CDR2 FQGNSA come from the germline V gene. CDR3 amino acids: CAKQRYNEQFF. Written as DNA, the CDR3 is TGTGCCAAACAGAGATACAATGAGCAGTTCTTC.

The chain has TRBV5-1 and TRBJ2-7; TRBD2 might be the D (5 bases). There are 12 residues in the CDR3. Germline loops: CDR1 SGHRS, CDR2 YFSETQ. V was cut by 3 bases and J by 6 bases, with 10 bases left in between. The chain's CDR3 is CASSSDEGEQYF. DNA for the CDR3: TGCGCCAGCAGCTCGGACGAGGGCGAGCAGTACTTC.

This chain uses TRBV18 with TRBJ2-3; D is perhaps TRBD1 (5 bases). Trimming pared 3 bases from V and 5 bases from J, leaving 18 bases between. This CDR3 has 16 amino acids. Germline CDR1 KGHSH, CDR2 LQKENI. Written as DNA, the CDR3 is TGTGCCAGCTCACCCTCCCTTGGACACTTGGGAGATACGCAGTATTTT. This sequence encodes CASSPSLGHLGDTQYF. Drawing the rest from reference TRBV18 and TRBJ2-3, the complete variable domain is NAGVMQNPRHLVRRRGQEARLRCSPMKGHSHVYWYRQLPEEGLKFMVYLQKENIIDESGMPKERFSAEFPKEGPSILRIQQVVRGDSAAYFCASSPSLGHLGDTQYFGPGTRLTVL.

Here the CDR3 DNA reads TGCGCCAGCAGTGAGTTCGCAGGCAACCTCTACGAGCAGTACTTC. This translates into CASSEFAGNLYEQYF. This sequence joins TRBV10-2 and TRBJ2-7; D is uncertain. V was clipped by 1 base and J by 3 bases, with 13 bases between them. The CDR3 has 15 amino acids. Germline V gene data show CDR1 as WSHSY and CDR2 as SAAADI.

This rearrangement joins TRBV18 to TRBJ1-1; the match to TRBD1 covers 7 bases. Germline CDR1 and CDR2: KGHSH and LQKENI. V gave up 3 bases and J gave up 11 bases; unmatched junction bases: 6. The CDR3 has 12 amino acids. CDR3 nucleotide sequence: TGTGCCAGCTCACCGCCGGGACAGCGGGCTTTCTTT. Translating it yields CASSPPGQRAFF.

This chain's CDR3 is CARSLIPGTGDHTDTQYF. The CDR3 DNA follows: TGTGCCAGAAGCTTGATCCCCGGGACAGGGGACCACACAGATACGCAGTATTTT. This rearrangement joins TRBV5-3 to TRBJ2-3; 10 bases are a match to TRBD1. TRBV5-3 is identified as an open reading frame with a role that is uncertain. The V segment lost 1 base and the J segment 2 bases; nucleotides outside the gene matches: 10. The CDR3 is 18 amino acids.

The chain has TRBV9 and TRBJ2-6; TRBD2 might be the D (5 bases). The CDR3 sequence is 19 residues long. Trimming shortened V by 1 base and J by 0 bases, and 17 bases separated the two germline ends. Germline V gives CDR1 SGDLS, CDR2 YYNGEE. DNA for the CDR3: TGTGCCAGCAGCGTATCAGGAACTAGTTCTCACTCTGGGGCCAACGTCCTGACTTTC. Translation: CASSVSGTSSHSGANVLTF.

This chain joins TRBV19 and TRBJ1-5, with D perhaps TRBD1 (5 bases). The CDR3 has 15 amino acids. Germline lookup yields CDR1 LNHDA and CDR2 SQIVND (reference sequence). The ends were cut back, 3 bases at V and 2 bases at J, with 11 bases in the middle. In DNA form, the CDR3 reads TGTGCCAGTAGTATCGCGGGGGTAGGCAATCAGCCCCAGCATTTT. Translated, it gives CASSIAGVGNQPQHF. The variable domain in full, completed from reference TRBV19 and TRBJ1-5, reads DGGITQSPKYLFRKEGQNVTLSCEQNLNHDAMYWYRQDPGQGLRLIYYSQIVNDFQKGDIAEGYSVSREKKESFPLTVTSAQKNPTAFYLCASSIAGVGNQPQHFGDGTRLSIL.

This sequence joins TRBV11-2 and TRBJ2-2; D might be TRBD1 (5 bases). The CDR3 spans 14 residues. Germline-derived CDR1 and CDR2 are SGHAT and FQNNGV. V was cut by 3 bases and J by 4 bases, with 9 bases left in between. CDR3 nucleotide sequence: TGTGCCAGCAGCTTCGACAGTTCCACCGGGGAGCTGTTTTTT. Translation gives CASSFDSSTGELFF.

This sequence joins TRBV28 and TRBJ2-7; D gene unclear. Germline loops: CDR1 MDHEN, CDR2 SYDVKM. This CDR3 comprises 13 residues. V lost 5 bases and J lost 3, with 11 bases in between. DNA of the CDR3: TGTGCCAGCAGTGCTACCCCTAGCTACGAGCAGTACTTC. Translation: CASSATPSYEQYF. Together with reference TRBV28 and TRBJ2-7, the CDR3 gives the full variable domain: DVKVTQSSRYLVKRTGEKVFLECVQDMDHENMFWYRQDPGLGLRLIYFSYDVKMKEKGDIPEGYSVSREKKERFSLILESASTNQTSMYLCASSATPSYEQYFGPGTRLTVT.

The chain combines TRBV7-2 with TRBJ1-5, with D perhaps matching TRBD1 (6 bases). Looked up from germline, CDR1 is SGHTA and CDR2 is FQGNSA. This CDR3 is built from 15 residues. Trimming removed 3 bases from V and 3 bases from J, with 12 bases in between. This CDR3 reads CASSFQTGPNQPQHF. The CDR3 region has the DNA TGTGCCAGCAGCTTTCAGACAGGCCCCAATCAGCCCCAGCATTTT.

The chain combines TRBV28 with TRBJ2-1; weak D call: TRBD2 (5 bases). CDR3 length: 15 residues. V was pared by 4 bases and J by 5 bases, with 15 bases between. Germline CDR1 and CDR2: MDHEN and SYDVKM. The CDR3 coding sequence is TGTGCCAGCAGTTCCTTCGGGAATTTGAACAATGAGCAGTTCTTC. Protein: CASSSFGNLNNEQFF.

The chain carries TRBV5-1 and TRBJ1-1, with unresolved D. Germline lookup yields CDR1 SGHRS and CDR2 YFSETQ. The CDR3 length is 14 residues. Between the trimmed V and J ends, which lost 0 bases and 4 bases, there was a span of 10 bases. CDR3 coding DNA: TGCGCCAGCAGCTTGGTCGCGGGTTTCACTGAAGCTTTCTTT. It encodes CASSLVAGFTEAFF.